The 23 T cell receptor beta chains given below trace back to one sample, sequenced in a study of beta chain features in type 1 diabetes. Isolated RNA was reverse transcribed in full, so expressed TCRB transcripts were sequenced. Repertoires were generated with immunoSEQ multiplex PCR, while TCRdb's copy carries only in-frame clones and drops some. The data contain hundreds of thousands of clones, roughly a sixth of them singletons. Sequencing was carried out using naive CD4+ T cells from blood. Receptors were obtained from a man aged 18 to 30 in good health.

This rearrangement joins TRBV4-3 to TRBJ2-4; D unclear. Germline V gives CDR1 LGHNA, CDR2 YSLEER. The CDR3 is 16 residues long. V was clipped by 0 bases and J by 0 bases, with 9 bases between them. CDR3 sequence: CASSQDITLAKNIQYF. The CDR3 nucleotides read TGCGCCAGCAGCCAAGATATCACCCTAGCCAAAAACATTCAGTACTTC.

The chain carries TRBV4-2 and TRBJ1-2; TRBD1 might be the D (6 bases). V lost 0 bases and J lost 4, with 18 bases in between. The CDR3 is made up of 17 amino acids. Germline V lookup: CDR1 LGHNA, CDR2 YNFKEQ. The CDR3, as DNA: TGTGCCAGCAGCCAAGATAAGGCATTGGGGGCAATCTATGGCTACACCTTC. Amino acids: CASSQDKALGAIYGYTF.

V is TRBV7-3 and J is TRBJ2-3; the match to TRBD2 covers 10 bases. V trimming: 6 bases; J trimming: 2 bases; junction bases outside the gene matches: 5. The V gene's germline CDR1 is SGHTA and CDR2 FQGTGA. The CDR3 extends over 15 amino acids. The CDR3 nucleotides read TGTGCCAGCAGTCGTGGGACTAGCGCCACAGATACGCAGTATTTT. Residues: CASSRGTSATDTQYF.

The V call is TRBV30, the J call TRBJ2-7; tentatively, D is TRBD2 (6 bases). This CDR3 spans 15 amino acids. V was cut by 0 bases and J by 0 bases, with 12 bases left in between. Per germline, CDR1 GTSNPN and CDR2 SVGIG (reference sequence). The CDR3 region is CAWSVRGWSSYEQYF. The CDR3 region has the DNA TGTGCCTGGAGTGTTCGGGGGTGGAGCTCCTACGAGCAGTACTTC.

This clone was seen a few times. Other DNA sequences in the same sample also yield this CDR3. This chain links TRBV7-2 with TRBJ2-3; D is uncertain. Germline loops: CDR1 SGHTA, CDR2 FQGNSA. Trimming took 5 bases from V and 0 from J, leaving 3 bases between them. The CDR3 sequence is 12 residues long. Written as DNA, the CDR3 is TGTGCCAGCAGCCGTAGCACAGATACGCAGTATTTT. Protein product: CASSRSTDTQYF. Drawing the rest from reference TRBV7-2 and TRBJ2-3, the complete variable domain is GAGVSQSPSNKVTEKGKDVELRCDPISGHTALYWYRQSLGQGLEFLIYFQGNSAPDKSGLPSDRFSAERTGGSVSTLTIQRTQQEDSAVYLCASSRSTDTQYFGPGTRLTVL.

This chain links TRBV6-6 with TRBJ1-4, with D tentatively TRBD1 (6 bases). V was clipped by 8 bases and J by 6 bases, with 16 bases between them. CDR3 length: 14 residues. Germline CDR1 reads MNHNY; CDR2 reads SVGAGI (reference sequence). The CDR3 region is CASLAGQRYEKLFF. CDR3 coding DNA: TGTGCCAGCTTAGCGGGACAACGGTATGAAAAACTGTTTTTT.

Only a few counts were recorded for this clone. The chain links TRBV7-2 to TRBJ2-3; TRBD1 matches at 7 bases. This CDR3 has 17 amino acids. Germline CDR1 reads SGHTA; CDR2 reads FQGNSA. The V and J ends lost 5 bases and 8 bases, in that order; junction bases with no gene match: 19. The CDR3 nucleotides read TGTGCCAGCAGCCCACCCTACAGGGGCCAGTCATCCGGTACGCAGTATTTT. It specifies CASSPPYRGQSSGTQYF.

The V call is TRBV5-1, the J call TRBJ2-7, with TRBD1 identical over 11 bases. The CDR3 consists of 15 residues. Germline V lookup: CDR1 SGHRS, CDR2 YFSETQ. The ends lost 5 bases at V and 7 bases at J; junction bases unmatched: 11. The CDR3 spells CASRQTGTGGREQYF. The DNA for the CDR3 is TGCGCCAGCAGACAAACCGGGACAGGGGGGCGTGAGCAGTACTTC. The entire variable domain, with the rest obtained from reference TRBV5-1 and TRBJ2-7, is as follows: KAGVTQTPRYLIKTRGQQVTLSCSPISGHRSVSWYQQTPGQGLQFLFEYFSETQRNKGNFPGRFSGRQFSNSRSEMNVSTLELGDSALYLCASRQTGTGGREQYFGPGTRLTVT.

The CDR3 DNA sequence: TGTGCCAGCAGTACCCGAATTACGAACACCGGGGAGCTGTTTTTT. It specifies CASSTRITNTGELFF. The V call is TRBV28, the J call TRBJ2-2, with unresolved D. V was cut by 5 bases and J by 0 bases, with 10 bases left in between. From germline, CDR1 is MDHEN and CDR2 SYDVKM. This CDR3 region has 15 residues.

V and J are TRBV2 and TRBJ2-2; possibly TRBD1 for D (6 bases). From germline, CDR1 is SNHLY and CDR2 FYNNEI. The CDR3 is made up of 14 amino acids. Deletions cut 5 bases from V and 7 bases from J, with 14 bases between. The CDR3 here is CASSWQGRNGELFF. The CDR3 DNA reads as TGTGCCAGCAGTTGGCAGGGGCGAAACGGGGAGCTGTTTTTT.

This clone came up a few times. The chain is built from TRBV18 and TRBJ1-6; D might be TRBD1 (5 bases). Trimming took off 5 bases at V and 11 bases at J, with 22 bases between the two ends. The CDR3 loop spans 16 amino acids. Germline V gene data show CDR1 as KGHSH and CDR2 as LQKENI. This CDR3 reads CASSSTTGSGRAPLHF. CDR3 sequence (DNA): TGTGCCAGCTCATCAACTACTGGCTCGGGGCGCGCACCCCTCCACTTT.

This clone was found a few times. This rearrangement joins TRBV28 to TRBJ2-3, with TRBD1 identical over 7 bases. The V gene end was trimmed by 6 bases and the J gene end by 4 bases; junction bases not matched to a gene: 10. This CDR3 is 15 amino acids long. The V gene's germline CDR1 is MDHEN and CDR2 SYDVKM. The CDR3 sequence is CASSRGGVGPDTQYF. CDR3 in DNA: TGTGCCAGCAGCCGAGGGGGCGTGGGGCCAGATACGCAGTATTTT.

This clone appeared a single time. The J gene is TRBJ2-1, the V gene TRBV5-1; D remains unclear. This CDR3 contains 17 residues. Germline assignment: CDR1 SGHRS and CDR2 YFSETQ. Trimming left V 1 base short and J 9 bases short, with 23 bases between. The CDR3 here is CASSLSPEETVKREQFF. CDR3 sequence (DNA): TGCGCCAGCAGCTTGTCCCCCGAGGAAACGGTGAAACGTGAGCAGTTCTTC.

This clone showed up many times. The V gene is TRBV2, the J gene TRBJ2-1, with 10 bases lining up with TRBD2. The CDR3 loop spans 11 amino acids. V lost 5 bases, J lost 14 bases, and 3 bases stayed unmatched. The V gene's germline CDR1 is SNHLY and CDR2 FYNNEI. The CDR3 region is CASSSGTSEFF. For the CDR3, the DNA is TGTGCCAGCAGTTCCGGGACTAGCGAGTTCTTC.

This clone turned up a few times. The rearrangement joins TRBV7-9 to TRBJ2-5; 7 bases match TRBD1. The ends lost 3 bases at V and 5 bases at J; junction bases unmatched: 6. CDR3 length: 14 residues. Looked up from germline, CDR1 is SEHNR and CDR2 is FQNEAQ (reference sequence). The CDR3 is CASSFFQDRETQYF. In DNA form, the CDR3 reads TGTGCCAGCAGCTTTTTTCAGGACAGGGAGACCCAGTACTTC.

This chain uses TRBV7-9 with TRBJ1-2; perhaps TRBD1 as D (5 bases). Germline-derived CDR1 and CDR2 are SEHNR and FQNEAQ (reference sequence). CDR3 size: 15 residues. The V gene lost 2 bases and the J gene lost 8 bases, with 18 bases spanning the gap. For the CDR3, the DNA is TGTGCCAGCAGCTTAACGATCATCAGGGTAGGGGGCTACACCTTC. It is translated as CASSLTIIRVGGYTF.

The V call is TRBV18, the J call TRBJ1-2; D not certain. This CDR3 comprises 14 residues. Germline values: CDR1 KGHSH, CDR2 LQKENI. The germline V and J ends were trimmed by 8 bases and 2 bases, with 15 bases remaining between them. The CDR3 sequence is CASDKDLSNYGYTF. CDR3 DNA sequence: TGTGCCAGCGATAAGGATCTTTCGAACTATGGCTACACCTTC.

There are many counts of this clone. The chain uses TRBV11-2 and TRBJ2-1; 16 bases fit TRBD2. Germline loops: CDR1 SGHAT, CDR2 FQNNGV. The CDR3 contains 14 residues. J was trimmed by 15 bases and V by 5 bases; bases with no gene match: 7. CDR3: CASSPGTSGRVLFF. CDR3 bases: TGTGCCAGCAGCCCCGGGACTAGCGGGAGGGTCCTGTTCTTC.

The V call is TRBV9, the J call TRBJ1-4; a weak D match, TRBD1 (5 bases). The CDR3 extends over 16 amino acids. Trimming pared 3 bases from V and 3 bases from J, leaving 15 bases between. From germline, CDR1 is SGDLS and CDR2 YYNGEE. The CDR3 nucleotides read TGTGCCAGCAGCGGGGACCATGGGAGACCTAATGAAAAACTGTTTTTT. This translates into CASSGDHGRPNEKLFF.

CDR3 residues: CASSSPLQGERGYTF. DNA for the CDR3: TGTGCCAGCAGCTCTCCCCTACAGGGGGAGCGTGGCTACACCTTC. J is TRBJ1-2 and V is TRBV7-9; 8 nucleotides agree with TRBD1. Germline trimming cut 4 bases from V and 7 bases from J; bases unmatched to any gene: 11. CDR3 length: 15 residues. Germline loops: CDR1 SEHNR, CDR2 FQNEAQ (reference sequence).

A note on this clone: Other DNA sequences of this sample code for an identical CDR3. V usage is TRBV29-1 and J usage is TRBJ1-1, with a weak D call TRBD1 (5 bases). Trimming left V 2 bases short and J 5 bases short, with 9 bases between. This CDR3 spans 12 amino acids. Germline V gene lookup returns CDR1 SQVTM and CDR2 ANQGSEA. In DNA, the CDR3 is TGCAGCGTTGAAACAGGAAGGACTGAAGCTTTCTTT. This gives the protein CSVETGRTEAFF.

This clone has only a few counts. The V and J genes are TRBV7-6 and TRBJ2-5; 13 bases agree with TRBD2. Germline values: CDR1 SGHVS, CDR2 FNYEAQ. J lost 8 bases, V lost 1 base, and 7 bases had no gene match. The CDR3 totals 16 residues. CDR3 protein: CASSLGLGLAGFTQYF. The CDR3 bases are TGTGCCAGCAGCTTAGGTTTGGGACTAGCGGGATTCACCCAGTACTTC.

This clone was observed a few times. The V gene is TRBV4-3, the J gene TRBJ2-6; no reliable D call. This CDR3 comprises 14 residues. Germline loops: CDR1 LGHNA, CDR2 YSLEER. Trimming removed 0 bases from V and 4 bases from J, with 4 bases in between. CDR3: CASSQDPGANVLTF. As DNA, the CDR3 is TGCGCCAGCAGCCAAGATCCAGGGGCCAACGTCCTGACTTTC.